Below, one TCR beta chain is given with its context. This clone has a single count. Its antigen remains undetermined. No much larger clone is present one base from it, and per-base qualities are unavailable. The record originates from a study of T cell responses to AZD1222 COVID-19 vaccine (dated by TCRdb to the early 2020s). Turning to the overall study: TCR sequencing covered 233 trial participants: 200 to 220 given two doses of AZD1222 and 26 given two doses of MenACWY control vaccine. Enrollment into the trials was organized by age into subgroups of 18-55, 56-69 and 70-plus years, and those subgroups contained 148, 28 and 57 TCR-sequenced participants, respectively. Overall results and qualifications from the work: Conclusions about previously exposed vaccinees are limited because only five to seven AZD1222 recipients were SARS-CoV-2 seropositive at baseline. A significant rise in spike-specific TCR breadth and depth was observed after two AZD1222 doses relative to day 0 and relative to MenACWY recipients. The vaccine-associated CD4 TCRs covered the entire spike protein, and the dominant responses fell in regions 160-218 and 743-854. Reportedly, almost half of the unique spike-specific TCRs recognized epitopes lying outside the regions that are mutated in the B.1.351 and B.1.1.7 variants. No day 14 peak-response samples were available, so repertoires were characterized only after the peak T cell response. The 56-69-year group was small, and its depth increase did not reach significance, likely because of low power. Most participants were white British and females outnumbered males, and the authors suggested that clonal diversity may have been underestimated.

The sample's time point label is to be understood as: about 28 days (+/-7) after the second vaccine dose. AZD1222 recipients given second doses at about 4 weeks or at about 12 weeks were pooled, since spike-specific TCR depth and breadth were not found to differ between the two schedules. Samples from vaccinated people were obtained from the UK trials COV001 and COV002, which included a single-blind randomized controlled phase 2/3 trial of AZD1222 (ChAdOx1 nCoV-19) in healthy adults. Trial participant PBMC samples were collected at day 0 and day 28 after the second dose for TCRbeta chain sequencing. Inclusive of the bounding cysteine and phenylalanine, the CDR3 is 16 residues long. Only the CDR3 DNA is retained, 48 bases long and in frame from the first base. CDR1 and CDR2, per the germline V gene, are LGHNA and YSLEER. Trimming takes 1 base off V and 7 bases off J; junction bases not matched to a gene: 9.

The CDR3 regions of human TCRbeta chains were analyzed by immunosequencing. The study's processing was this. TCRs in the repertoires were compared against a reference library of SARS-CoV-2-specific TCRs that had been generated with the MIRA antigen-specificity platform. Breadth was defined as the fraction of unique TCRs that were SARS-CoV-2-associated. Depth was defined as the fraction of total T cells that were SARS-CoV-2-associated. Using the MIRA data, each spike-specific TCR was mapped to the spike region that the TCR reacts to and placed in a CD4 or CD8 class. Log10-transformed breadth and depth values were compared by one-way ANOVA with Sidak's multiple comparisons tests. TCRdb obtained this table from immuneACCESS and retained in-frame rearrangements with V and J assigned. These tables miss some clones; where compared with another copy, unresolved V genes account for less than half of the shortfall, and the remainder is unexplained. The V and J calls and clone size were taken over from that table, and D and trimming were inferred from the DNA. For this sample the table gives some 180,000 clones, of which 80% to 95% were detected only once. The top ten hold about 1.9% of the sample.

Recombination linked TRBV4-3 to TRBJ1-2; a stretch of 10 junction bases matches TRBD1. The clonotype originates from an adult who received the AZD1222 COVID-19 vaccine. This sample comprised peripheral blood, obtained 28 days after the second AZD1222 dose. CDR3 reads: CASSQGSTGGSGGYTF. The sequenced DNA: TGCGCCAGCAGCCAAGGCTCGACAGGGGGCTCCGGTGGCTACACCTTC.